This T cell receptor (beta chain) was found in a study of T cell repertoires in ileal Crohn's disease. On the study more broadly: Operated complications were stricturing disease (about 60%) and penetrating disease (approximately 39%). Thiopurines (around 10) or anti-TNF agents (roughly 17) were given postoperatively to about half.

Time point in this sample: neoterminal ileum biopsy at postoperative endoscopy, about 6 months after surgery. The germline gives CDR1 SGHAT, CDR2 FQNNGV. The CDR3 runs 19 residues. After removal of 5 bases from V and 4 bases from J, the junction contained 18 bases not matched to a gene. TCRB immunosequencing input was around 540 nanograms of biopsy DNA per sample. Clones were sequenced by immunoSEQ multiplex PCR, and TCRdb holds only the in-frame ones, with some missing. The sample lists roughly 62,000 clones; 85% to 90% were seen once. Note on this clone: The antigen is unknown.

Study-level findings and limits: Within the first postoperative year, endoscopy came at median roughly 6.9 months.

The sample was ileal tissue. The source is an adult with Crohn's disease. This rearrangement joins TRBV11-2 to TRBJ1-3, with 9 bases aligning to TRBD1. The CDR3 DNA reads TGTGCCAGCAGCACCCCCGGGACAGGGTTTCTCGCAACAGGAAACACCATATATTTT. Encoded protein: CASSTPGTGFLATGNTIYF.